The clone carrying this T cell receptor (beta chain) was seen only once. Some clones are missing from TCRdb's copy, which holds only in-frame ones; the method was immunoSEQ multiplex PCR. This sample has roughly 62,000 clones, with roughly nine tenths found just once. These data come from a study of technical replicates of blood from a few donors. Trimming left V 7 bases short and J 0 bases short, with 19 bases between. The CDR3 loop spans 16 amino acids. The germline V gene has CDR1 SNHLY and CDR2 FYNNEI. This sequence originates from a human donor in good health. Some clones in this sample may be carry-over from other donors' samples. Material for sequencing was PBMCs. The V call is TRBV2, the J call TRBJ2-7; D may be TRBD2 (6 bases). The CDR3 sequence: CASKVEGKLSSYEQYF. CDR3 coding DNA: TGTGCCAGCAAAGTGGAGGGGAAGCTTAGCTCCTACGAGCAGTACTTC.